The clone carrying this T cell receptor (beta chain) showed up just once. Its antigen remains unidentified. These data belong to a study of T cells in Graves' hyperthyroidism and ophthalmopathy. The wider study: Any treatment followed the collection of peripheral blood at initial diagnosis. Overall study findings and caveats: Blood also showed most of the thyroid clonotypes that were expanded above 0.001.

Germline CDR1 and CDR2: DFQATT and SNEGSKA (reference sequence). The CDR3 has 14 residues. The V segment lost 7 bases and the J segment 5 bases; nucleotides outside the gene matches: 8. RNA transcripts served as the template for amplifying TCR beta CDR3 regions. With the HTBI primer set, the TCR CDR3 went through a first round of RT-PCR. TCRdb itself ran the multiplex PCR reads through MiXCR, one entry per CDR3 protein. The top ten clones hold around 47% of a sample with 190,000 or so distinct CDR3 sequences, around 20% of them seen once. Exclusion criteria comprised uncontrolled infection, other autoimmune disease, pregnancy or lactation. Diagnoses were established using clinical symptoms, serum thyroxine and TRAb, thyroid ultrasound and orbital computed tomography.

The genes are TRBV20-1 and TRBJ2-2; 9 bases map to TRBD1. The sequencing sample was made of blood. This TCR came from a man aged 35 to 55 with Graves' hyperthyroidism. CDR3 bases: TGCAGTGACTCGACAGGGGGAGGTACCGGGGAGCTGTTTTTT. Encoded protein: CSDSTGGGTGELFF.